These T cell receptor beta chains were read from a single sample in a study of CD8 T cells in ankylosing spondylitis. MiXCR, run by TCRdb on the 5' RACE reads, gives a single entry per CDR3 protein. The top ten clones hold about 10% of a sample with more than 300,000 distinct CDR3 sequences, 11% of them seen once. Sequencing was performed on blood, either unsorted or a sorted T cell fraction (not recorded which). The receptors stem from a female donor with ankylosing spondylitis or in good health (not recorded which). CDR3s include the opening cysteine and the closing phenylalanine or tryptophan. The D gene is left open where the match is weak. Only some rows state a clone size, as once, few, many or a class for expanded clones.

v_call,j_call,cdr3_length,d_call,clone_size,cdr3_nt,cdr3_aa
TRBV5-5,TRBJ2-1,15,-,few,TGTGCCAGCAGCTTGACCGGCCTCTCCTACAATGAGCAGTTCTTC,CASSLTGLSYNEQFF
TRBV20-1,TRBJ2-7,11,-,few,TGCAGTGCTAGAGGACCCTACGAGCAGTACTTC,CSARGPYEQYF
TRBV7-2,TRBJ2-1,12,-,-,TGTGCCAGCAGCTCCCCGGGGAATGAGCAGTTCTTC,CASSSPGNEQFF
TRBV20-1,TRBJ2-3,16,TRBD2,-,TGCTGTGCTAGACGTTTGGCGGGGGGCGTTGGAGATACGCAGTATTTT,CCARRLAGGVGDTQYF
TRBV12-3/TRBV12-4,TRBJ1-4,14,-,many,TGTGCCAGCAGTTTAGGAGACGCGCGGGAAAAACTGTTTTTT,CASSLGDAREKLFF
TRBV28,TRBJ2-7,16,TRBD1,few,TGTGCCAGCAGGCTCTCATCGGGGACAGGGGGCTACGAGCAGTACTTC,CASRLSSGTGGYEQYF
TRBV7-9,TRBJ2-7,15,-,-,TGTGCCAGCAGACCTGTCTCCGGGACTCTCTACGAGCAGTACTTC,CASRPVSGTLYEQYF
TRBV3-1,TRBJ2-1,14,TRBD2,many,TGTGCCAGCAGCCAAAAGCGGGATCGAGGTGAGCAGTTCTTC,CASSQKRDRGEQFF
TRBV29-1,TRBJ2-3,15,TRBD1,many,TGCAGCGTGGCACTGACAGGGTCAATAACAGATACGCAGTATTTT,CSVALTGSITDTQYF
TRBV5-1,TRBJ2-2,15,TRBD2,many,TGCGCCAGCAGCTTGGAACTAGCGGGGCTCGGGGAGCTGTTTTTT,CASSLELAGLGELFF
TRBV20-1,TRBJ2-2,16,TRBD1,many,TGCAGTGCTATAGGAACAGGGGGCCCGAACACCGGGGAGCTGTTTTTT,CSAIGTGGPNTGELFF
TRBV6-5,TRBJ2-1,18,TRBD2,many,TGTGCCAGCAGTTACACCAGGACTAGCGGGAGTAGTCTGAGTGAGCAGTTCTTC,CASSYTRTSGSSLSEQFF
TRBV4-2,TRBJ2-1,17,TRBD2,-,TGTGCCAGCAGCCAAGCTCCCCGCGGGAGCGGTAACAATGAGCAGTTCTTC,CASSQAPRGSGNNEQFF
TRBV24-1,TRBJ2-1,15,-,few,TGTGCCACCAGTGATGCTTCGGGAAACAACAATGAGCAGTTCTTC,CATSDASGNNNEQFF
TRBV5-1,TRBJ2-3,15,-,-,TGCGCCAGCAGCACTGGCGGCGGCAGCACAGATACGCAGTATTTT,CASSTGGGSTDTQYF
TRBV18,TRBJ2-7,12,-,-,TGTGCCAGCTCACCAGGGAGCAACGAGCAGTACTTC,CASSPGSNEQYF
TRBV5-1,TRBJ2-1,15,-,many,TGCGCCAGCAGCTACGAGGACAGCTCCTACAATGAGCAGTTCTTC,CASSYEDSSYNEQFF
TRBV30,TRBJ2-3,14,-,-,TGTGCCTGGAGTAACACTAGCTGGGTAGATACGCAGTATTTT,CAWSNTSWVDTQYF
TRBV20-1,TRBJ1-1,13,-,many,TGCAGTGCTAGAACCGGGGTGAACACTGAAGCTTTCTTT,CSARTGVNTEAFF
TRBV4-1,TRBJ2-5,15,TRBD2,-,TGCGCCAGCAGCCAAGGGACTAGCGCACAAGAGACCCAGTACTTC,CASSQGTSAQETQYF
TRBV5-1,TRBJ2-7,15,-,-,TGCGCCAGCAGCTGGGGGGGCGTTGGGGCGTACGAGCAGTACTTC,CASSWGGVGAYEQYF
TRBV12-3/TRBV12-4,TRBJ2-2,16,-,many,TGTGCCAGCAGTTCCTCCGGGACTCCGAGAACCGGGGAGCTGTTTTTT,CASSSSGTPRTGELFF
TRBV7-7,TRBJ2-5,16,-,few,TGTGCCAGCAGCTTAGTTTCGGGGACGGGCCAAGAGACCCAGTACTTC,CASSLVSGTGQETQYF
TRBV3-1,TRBJ2-7,15,TRBD1,-,TGTGCCAGCAGCTCGGTAGGACAGGCTTCCTACGAGCAGTACTTC,CASSSVGQASYEQYF
TRBV5-1,TRBJ2-3,16,TRBD2,-,TGCGCCAGCAGCCCCCCCTCGGGGGGGTACACAGATACGCAGTATTTT,CASSPPSGGYTDTQYF
TRBV20-1,TRBJ2-1,14,TRBD2,many,TGCAGTGCTAGGATTAGCGGGGGCCCCAATGAGCAGTTCTTC,CSARISGGPNEQFF
TRBV9,TRBJ1-5,15,-,many,TGTGCCAGCAGCGTAGGTACAGGTAAAAATCAGCCCCAGCATTTT,CASSVGTGKNQPQHF
TRBV12-3/TRBV12-4,TRBJ2-1,17,-,many,TGTGCCAGCAGTCCGCCCCGGCCGACGGTCTCCTACAATGAGCAGTTCTTC,CASSPPRPTVSYNEQFF
TRBV15,TRBJ2-7,12,-,-,TGTGCCGTCAAGAGCGCCTGGGGCGAGCAGTACTTC,CAVKSAWGEQYF
TRBV5-1,TRBJ1-1,13,-,many,TGCGCCAGCAGACAAACAGGGAACACTGAAGCTTTCTTT,CASRQTGNTEAFF
TRBV2,TRBJ2-2,11,-,-,TGTGCCACTTCAGGCGCCGGGGAGCTGTTTTTT,CATSGAGELFF
TRBV7-2,TRBJ2-7,16,-,once,TGTGCCAGCAGCCCTCCGGAGGCAGGGTGGTCCTACGAGCAGTACTTC,CASSPPEAGWSYEQYF
TRBV28,TRBJ2-7,13,-,many,TGTGCCAGCATAGGGGGACCCTACTACGAGCAGTACTTC,CASIGGPYYEQYF
TRBV15,TRBJ2-7,15,-,many,TGTGCCACCAGCATCCTAATAGGACTGAACTACGAGCAGTACTTC,CATSILIGLNYEQYF
TRBV5-1,TRBJ2-1,13,-,many,TGCGCCAGCAAACTGGGGACTTTTTATGAGCAGTTCTTC,CASKLGTFYEQFF
TRBV15,TRBJ1-4,16,-,-,TGTGCCACCAGCAGGGGAGATAACGGGGTAGATGAAAAACTGTTTTTT,CATSRGDNGVDEKLFF
TRBV20-1,TRBJ2-1,17,-,-,TGCTGTGCCAGTCAGGGTGGGGGCTCAAGGGGGTCCAATGAGCAGTTCTTC,CCASQGGGSRGSNEQFF
TRBV3-1,TRBJ2-1,18,TRBD1,-,TGTGCCAGCAGCCCAAAATTAGGGAAGAGACAGGGGGCGGGTGAGCAGTTCTTC,CASSPKLGKRQGAGEQFF
TRBV7-6,TRBJ2-7,15,-,-,TGTGCCAGCAGCCTTTCGGACGAGAGCTCCTACGAGCAGTACTTC,CASSLSDESSYEQYF
TRBV5-5,TRBJ2-7,12,-,few,TGTGCCAGCACCACAAGTGCGGACGAGCAGTACTTC,CASTTSADEQYF
TRBV3-1,TRBJ1-3,14,-,few,TGTGCCAGCAGCCAACTTGGGTCTGGAAACACCATATATTTT,CASSQLGSGNTIYF
TRBV29-1,TRBJ2-7,11,-,many,TGCAGCATCCAGGAGGCCTACGAGCAGTACTTC,CSIQEAYEQYF
TRBV29-1,TRBJ2-5,13,TRBD2,many,TGCAGCGTTGCGCGGACTAGCGGAGAGACCCAGTACTTC,CSVARTSGETQYF
TRBV5-1,TRBJ2-3,14,-,few,TGCGCCAGCAGCCGGCCCGCTGAGAGAGATACGCAGTATTTT,CASSRPAERDTQYF
TRBV5-4,TRBJ2-1,15,TRBD1,many,TGTGCCAGCAGCTTCGGGACAGGGGGTAGGAATGAGCAGTTCTTC,CASSFGTGGRNEQFF
TRBV5-1,TRBJ2-2,14,TRBD2,many,TGCGCCAGCAGGACTAGCGGGAACCTCGGGGAGCTGTTTTTT,CASRTSGNLGELFF
TRBV20-1,TRBJ2-1,13,-,many,TGCAGTGCTAGGGGGAAAGTATACAATGAGCAGTTCTTC,CSARGKVYNEQFF
TRBV29-1,TRBJ2-7,14,TRBD2,many,TGCAGCGTTGTTGTACTAGCGGGAGGTTACGAGCAGTACTTC,CSVVVLAGGYEQYF
TRBV20-1,TRBJ1-1,12,-,many,TGCAGTGCTTCCCAGGGGAACACTGAAGCTTTCTTT,CSASQGNTEAFF
TRBV20-1,TRBJ2-2,15,TRBD2,many,TGCAGTGCTCCCCTAGCGGGGGAGAACACCGGGGAGCTGTTTTTT,CSAPLAGENTGELFF
TRBV7-8,TRBJ1-4,15,-,many,TGTGCCAGCAGTTATACAGGGACCGGGCTTGAAAAACTGTTTTTT,CASSYTGTGLEKLFF
TRBV20-1,TRBJ2-7,15,TRBD2,few,TGCAGTGCTAGAGATTACCAGCGGGGGGCCTACGAGCAGTACTTC,CSARDYQRGAYEQYF